This T cell receptor (beta chain) was obtained from a study of T cell changes during pregnancy in multiple sclerosis. Sequencing used immunoSEQ multiplex PCR; TCRdb keeps in-frame clones, though not all of them. Altogether about 40,000 clones are present, approximately 91% being singletons, with the ten largest covering 1.4%. The germline gives CDR1 MNHEY, CDR2 SMNVEV (reference sequence). The CDR3 loop spans 15 amino acids. With 7 bases clipped from V and 8 bases from J, the junction kept 14 bases outside the gene matches. The chain couples TRBV27 to TRBJ2-1, with TRBD2 matching 7 bases. Sequencing input: PBMCs (not recorded whether the cells were cultured). The clonotype comes from a female donor with multiple sclerosis, enrolled in a pregnancy study. This CDR3 is CASTIAASGGDEQFF. CDR3 nucleotide sequence: TGTGCCAGCACCATAGCGGCTAGCGGAGGCGATGAGCAGTTCTTC.